What follows is one T cell receptor (beta chain) and its context. Different DNA sequences within this sample yield the same CDR3. This entry comes from a study of shared clonotypes between healthy human individuals. In the sorted-subset replicate PCRs, 150 to 250 ng DNA, 25,000 to 30,000 T cell genomes, was used. In the original analysis: Junction-only immunoSEQ data arrived without quality scores, meaning filtering differed. Generated by immunoSEQ multiplex PCR, the TCRdb table keeps only in-frame clones and is missing some. D and trimming were read from the DNA, whereas the V and J calls and clone size are those reported in that table. The sample lists over 2 million clones, 85% to 95% occurring once. Donors were healthy HIV-negative adults without recent acute infections or vaccinations. This CDR3 has 14 amino acids. The germline gives CDR1 SGHTA, CDR2 FQGTGA. V shed 0 bases and J shed 2 bases, with 4 bases lying between them.

The chain has TRBV7-3 and TRBJ2-2; D unresolved. The sequenced sample consisted of naive CD4+ T cells sorted from blood. The subset: CD45RA+ positively selected. The sequence was collected from a man between 18 and 35 years old in good health. The CDR3 reads CASSLTRNTGELFF. The CDR3 nucleotides are TGTGCCAGCAGCTTAACACGTAACACCGGGGAGCTGTTTTTT.